The T cell receptor (beta chain) described here comes from a study of cytomegalovirus exposure and HLA in healthy donors. Points from the study as a whole: Immune exposure was documented only through CMV serostatus.

For this clone: Its antigen remains unknown.

The CDR3 has 16 residues. The V segment lost 4 bases and the J segment 0 bases; nucleotides outside the gene matches: 5. The germline V gene has CDR1 SGHVS and CDR2 FNYEAQ. Use of 60 Vbeta and 13 Jbeta primers characterized the PCR. As originally analysed: Later analysis identified tens of millions of unique TCR beta chains, 9 million to 13 million shared. Data came from immunoSEQ multiplex PCR; TCRdb stores just in-frame clones and leaves some out. V and J calls and clone size are given by that table; D and trimming were obtained from the DNA. This sample lists roughly 36,000 clones; its ten largest clones have 3.2%.

The clonotype originates from a woman aged 25 to 45 in good health and CMV-seropositive. The chain has TRBV7-6 and TRBJ2-2, with TRBD1 matching over 7 bases. Sequencing was carried out using PBMCs. CDR3: CASSSRQGANTGELFF. The CDR3 DNA reads TGTGCCAGCAGCTCGCGACAGGGTGCGAACACCGGGGAGCTGTTTTTT.